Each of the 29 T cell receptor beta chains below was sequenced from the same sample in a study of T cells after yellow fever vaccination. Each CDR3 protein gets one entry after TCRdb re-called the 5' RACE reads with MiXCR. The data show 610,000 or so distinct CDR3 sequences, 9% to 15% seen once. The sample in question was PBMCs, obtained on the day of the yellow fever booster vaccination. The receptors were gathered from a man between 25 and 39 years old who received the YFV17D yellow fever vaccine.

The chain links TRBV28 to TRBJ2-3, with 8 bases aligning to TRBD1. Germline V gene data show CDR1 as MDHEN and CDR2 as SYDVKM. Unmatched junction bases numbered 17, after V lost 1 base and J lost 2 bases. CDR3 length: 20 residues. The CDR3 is CASSLYALPTGQEVTDTQYF. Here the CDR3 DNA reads TGTGCCAGCAGTTTATATGCTCTCCCGACGGGACAGGAGGTCACAGATACGCAGTATTTT.

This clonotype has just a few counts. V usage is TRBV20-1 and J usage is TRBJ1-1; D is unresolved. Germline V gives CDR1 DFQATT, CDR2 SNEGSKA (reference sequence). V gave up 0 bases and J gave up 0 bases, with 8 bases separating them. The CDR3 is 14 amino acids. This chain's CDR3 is CSARDFSVNTEAFF. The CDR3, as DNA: TGCAGTGCTAGAGATTTCTCGGTGAACACTGAAGCTTTCTTT.

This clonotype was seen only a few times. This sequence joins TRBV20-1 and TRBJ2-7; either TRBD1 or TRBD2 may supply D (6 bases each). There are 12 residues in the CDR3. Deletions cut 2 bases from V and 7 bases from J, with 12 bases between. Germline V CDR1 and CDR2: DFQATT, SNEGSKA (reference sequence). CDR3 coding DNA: TGCAGTGCTAGATTAACAGGGAGGGAGCAGTACTTC. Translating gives CSARLTGREQYF.

The CDR3 region has the DNA TGTGCCAGTAGTATCGAGGGACGCAACAATGAGCAGTTCTTC. It codes for CASSIEGRNNEQFF. V is TRBV19 and J is TRBJ2-1; D may match TRBD1 or TRBD2 (5 bases each). The germline V gene encodes CDR1 LNHDA and CDR2 SQIVND (reference sequence). The CDR3 covers 14 residues. The ends were cut back, 3 bases at V and 5 bases at J, with 11 bases in the middle.

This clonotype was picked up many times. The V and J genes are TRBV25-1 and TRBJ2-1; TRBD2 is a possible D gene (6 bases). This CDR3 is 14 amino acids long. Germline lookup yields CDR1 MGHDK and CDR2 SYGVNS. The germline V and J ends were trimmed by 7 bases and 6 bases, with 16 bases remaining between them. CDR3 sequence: CASTVGGSRNEQFF. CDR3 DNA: TGTGCCAGCACAGTAGGAGGGAGTCGCAATGAGCAGTTCTTC.

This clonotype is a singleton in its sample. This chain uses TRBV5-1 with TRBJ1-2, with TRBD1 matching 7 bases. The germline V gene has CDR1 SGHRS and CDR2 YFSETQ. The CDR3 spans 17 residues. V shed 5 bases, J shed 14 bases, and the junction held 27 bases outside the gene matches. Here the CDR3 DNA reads TGCGCCAGCAGTCGTTACGCAGACATCCCGGGACAGTCTCCTGGGACCTTC. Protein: CASSRYADIPGQSPGTF. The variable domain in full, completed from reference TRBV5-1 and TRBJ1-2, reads KAGVTQTPRYLIKTRGQQVTLSCSPISGHRSVSWYQQTPGQGLQFLFEYFSETQRNKGNFPGRFSGRQFSNSRSEMNVSTLELGDSALYLCASSRYADIPGQSPGTFGSGTRLTVV.

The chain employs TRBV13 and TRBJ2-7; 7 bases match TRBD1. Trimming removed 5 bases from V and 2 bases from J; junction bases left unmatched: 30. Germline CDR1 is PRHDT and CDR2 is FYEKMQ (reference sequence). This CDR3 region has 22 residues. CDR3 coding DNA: TGTGCCAGCAGCCTACAGGGGAGATTTGAGATGCACCTATTACCCATAACCTACGAGCAGTACTTC. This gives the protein CASSLQGRFEMHLLPITYEQYF.

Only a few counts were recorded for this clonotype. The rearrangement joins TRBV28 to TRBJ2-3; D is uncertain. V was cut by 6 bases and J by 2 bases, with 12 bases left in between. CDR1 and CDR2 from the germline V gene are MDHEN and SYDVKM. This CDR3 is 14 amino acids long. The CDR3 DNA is TGTGCCAGCAGACACTCAAATCCCACAGATACGCAGTATTTT. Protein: CASRHSNPTDTQYF.

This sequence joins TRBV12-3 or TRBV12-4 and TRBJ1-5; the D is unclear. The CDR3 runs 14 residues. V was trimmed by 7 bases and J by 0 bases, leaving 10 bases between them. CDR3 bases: TGTGCCAGCACGCTTGGGGATAGCAATCAGCCCCAGCATTTT. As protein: CASTLGDSNQPQHF.

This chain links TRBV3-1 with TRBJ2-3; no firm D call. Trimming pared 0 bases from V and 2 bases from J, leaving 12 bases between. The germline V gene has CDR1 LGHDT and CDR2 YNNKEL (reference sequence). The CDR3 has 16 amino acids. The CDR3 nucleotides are TGTGCCAGCAGCCAAGATTGGAGTGGCTCCACAGATACGCAGTATTTT. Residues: CASSQDWSGSTDTQYF.

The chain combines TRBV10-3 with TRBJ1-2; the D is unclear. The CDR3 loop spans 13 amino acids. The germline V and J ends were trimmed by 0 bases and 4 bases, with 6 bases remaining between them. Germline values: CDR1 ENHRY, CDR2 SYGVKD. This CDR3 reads CAISESISYGYTF. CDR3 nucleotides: TGTGCCATCAGTGAGTCGATCAGCTATGGCTACACCTTC.

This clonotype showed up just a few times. The CDR3: CASSLVQEPNEKLFF. The CDR3 DNA sequence: TGCGCCAGCAGCTTGGTGCAGGAACCGAATGAAAAACTGTTTTTT. The chain couples TRBV5-1 to TRBJ1-4; no clear D. Germline V gene data show CDR1 as SGHRS and CDR2 as YFSETQ. The CDR3 length is 15 residues. The ends were cut back, 0 bases at V and 5 bases at J, with 11 bases in the middle.

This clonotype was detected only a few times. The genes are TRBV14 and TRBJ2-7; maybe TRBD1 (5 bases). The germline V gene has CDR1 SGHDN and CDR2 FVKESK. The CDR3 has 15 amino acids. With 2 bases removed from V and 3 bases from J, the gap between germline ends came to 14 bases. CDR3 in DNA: TGTGCCAGCAGCCAACGGCAGGGCTTCGGCTACGAGCAGTACTTC. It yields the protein CASSQRQGFGYEQYF.

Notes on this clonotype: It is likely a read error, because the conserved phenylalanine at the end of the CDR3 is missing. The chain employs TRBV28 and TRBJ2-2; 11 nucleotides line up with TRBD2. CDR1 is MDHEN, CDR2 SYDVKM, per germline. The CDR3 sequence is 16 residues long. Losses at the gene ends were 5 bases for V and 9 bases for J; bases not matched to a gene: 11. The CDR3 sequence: CASSTFSGRAGRELFV. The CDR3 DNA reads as TGTGCCAGCAGTACCTTTAGCGGGAGGGCTGGGCGGGAGCTGTTTGTT.

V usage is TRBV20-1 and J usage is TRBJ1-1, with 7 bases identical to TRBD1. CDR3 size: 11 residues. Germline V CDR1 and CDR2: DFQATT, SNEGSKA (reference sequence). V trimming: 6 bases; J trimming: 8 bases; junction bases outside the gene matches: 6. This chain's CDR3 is CSAPRDREAFF. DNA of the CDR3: TGCAGTGCGCCCCGGGACAGAGAAGCTTTCTTT.

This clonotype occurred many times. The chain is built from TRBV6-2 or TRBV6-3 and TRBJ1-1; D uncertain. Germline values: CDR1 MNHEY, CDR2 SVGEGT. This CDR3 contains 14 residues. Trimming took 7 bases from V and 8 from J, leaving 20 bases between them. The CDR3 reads CASTPRQEIVEAFF. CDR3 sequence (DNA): TGTGCCAGCACCCCGAGGCAGGAAATTGTCGAAGCTTTCTTT.

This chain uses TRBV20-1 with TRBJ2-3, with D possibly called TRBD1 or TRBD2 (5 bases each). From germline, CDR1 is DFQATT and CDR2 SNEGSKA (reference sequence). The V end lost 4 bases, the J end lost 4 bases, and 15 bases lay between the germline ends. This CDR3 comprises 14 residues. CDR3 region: CSATPGPRADTQYF. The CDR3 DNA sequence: TGCAGTGCTACTCCGGGACCCAGGGCAGATACGCAGTATTTT.

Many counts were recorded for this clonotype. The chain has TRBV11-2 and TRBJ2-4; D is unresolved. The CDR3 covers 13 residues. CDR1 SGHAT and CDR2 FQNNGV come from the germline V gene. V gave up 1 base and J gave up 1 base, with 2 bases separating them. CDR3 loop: CASSLGAKNIQYF. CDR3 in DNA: TGTGCCAGCAGCTTAGGGGCCAAAAACATTCAGTACTTC. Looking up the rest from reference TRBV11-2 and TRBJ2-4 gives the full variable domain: EAGVAQSPRYKIIEKRQSVAFWCNPISGHATLYWYQQILGQGPKLLIQFQNNGVVDDSQLPKDRFSAERLKGVDSTLKIQPAKLEDSAVYLCASSLGAKNIQYFGAGTRLSVL.

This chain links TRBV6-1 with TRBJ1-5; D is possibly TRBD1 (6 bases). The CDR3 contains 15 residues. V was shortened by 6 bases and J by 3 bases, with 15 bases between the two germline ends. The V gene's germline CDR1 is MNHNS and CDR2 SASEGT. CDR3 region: CASSPDSYTNQPQHF. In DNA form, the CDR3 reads TGTGCCAGCAGCCCGGACAGCTACACCAATCAGCCCCAGCATTTT.

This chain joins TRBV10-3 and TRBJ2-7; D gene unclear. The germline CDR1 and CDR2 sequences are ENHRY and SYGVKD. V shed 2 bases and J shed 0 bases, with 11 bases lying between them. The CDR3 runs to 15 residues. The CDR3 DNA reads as TGTGCCATCAGTGAGCTTGGCAAGAGCTCCTACGAGCAGTACTTC. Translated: CAISELGKSSYEQYF.

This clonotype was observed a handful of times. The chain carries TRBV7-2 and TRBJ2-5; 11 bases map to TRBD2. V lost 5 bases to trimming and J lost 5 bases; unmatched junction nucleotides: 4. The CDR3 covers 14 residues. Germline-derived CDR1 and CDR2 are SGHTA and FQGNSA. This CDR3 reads CASSDRTSGETQYF. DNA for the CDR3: TGTGCCAGCAGCGATCGGACTAGCGGGGAGACCCAGTACTTC.

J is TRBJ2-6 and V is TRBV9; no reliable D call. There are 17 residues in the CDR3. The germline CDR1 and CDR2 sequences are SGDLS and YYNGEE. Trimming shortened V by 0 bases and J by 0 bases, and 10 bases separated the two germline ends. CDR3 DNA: TGTGCCAGCAGCGTAGGCATCCCATACTCTGGGGCCAACGTCCTGACTTTC. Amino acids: CASSVGIPYSGANVLTF.

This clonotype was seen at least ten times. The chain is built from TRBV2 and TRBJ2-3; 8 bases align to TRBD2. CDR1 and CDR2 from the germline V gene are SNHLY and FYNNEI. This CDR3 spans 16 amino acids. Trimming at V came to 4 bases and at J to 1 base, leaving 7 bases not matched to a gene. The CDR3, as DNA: TGTGCCAGCAGTGCGCAGGGACTAGGGGGCACAGATACGCAGTATTTT. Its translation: CASSAQGLGGTDTQYF.

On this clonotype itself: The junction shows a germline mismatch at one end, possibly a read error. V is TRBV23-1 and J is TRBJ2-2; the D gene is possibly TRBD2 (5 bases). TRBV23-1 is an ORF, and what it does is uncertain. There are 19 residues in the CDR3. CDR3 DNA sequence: TGCGCCAGCAGTCAAACGCCTGCGTTTGAAAGGGAGAACACCGGGGAGCTGTCTTTT. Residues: CASSQTPAFERENTGELSF.

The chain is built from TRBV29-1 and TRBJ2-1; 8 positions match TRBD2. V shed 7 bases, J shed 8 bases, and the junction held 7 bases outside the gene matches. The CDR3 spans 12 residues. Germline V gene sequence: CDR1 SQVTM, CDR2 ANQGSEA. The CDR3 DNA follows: TGCAGCGACGAGCGGGAGCCGGATGAGCAGTTCTTC. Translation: CSDEREPDEQFF.

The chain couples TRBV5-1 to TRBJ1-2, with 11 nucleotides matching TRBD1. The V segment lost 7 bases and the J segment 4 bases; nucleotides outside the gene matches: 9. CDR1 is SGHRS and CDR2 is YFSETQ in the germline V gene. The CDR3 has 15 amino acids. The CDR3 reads CASGTGTGGPYGYTF. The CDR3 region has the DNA TGCGCCAGCGGAACCGGGACAGGGGGGCCCTATGGCTACACCTTC. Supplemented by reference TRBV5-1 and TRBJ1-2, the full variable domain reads KAGVTQTPRYLIKTRGQQVTLSCSPISGHRSVSWYQQTPGQGLQFLFEYFSETQRNKGNFPGRFSGRQFSNSRSEMNVSTLELGDSALYLCASGTGTGGPYGYTFGSGTRLTVV.

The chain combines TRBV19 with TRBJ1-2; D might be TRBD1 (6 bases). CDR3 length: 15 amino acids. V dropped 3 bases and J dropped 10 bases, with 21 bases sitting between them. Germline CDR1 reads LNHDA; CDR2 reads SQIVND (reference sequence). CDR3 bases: TGTGCCAGTAGTATTGGCAGGGGATCATCTGTCTTCTACACCTTC. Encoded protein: CASSIGRGSSVFYTF.

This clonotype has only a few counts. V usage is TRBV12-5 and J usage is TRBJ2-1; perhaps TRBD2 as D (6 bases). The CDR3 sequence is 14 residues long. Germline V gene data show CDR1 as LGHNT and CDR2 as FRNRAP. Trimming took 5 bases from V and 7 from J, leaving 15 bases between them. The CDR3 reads CASGRGRGMNEQFF. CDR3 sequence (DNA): TGTGCTAGTGGTAGGGGCCGCGGGATGAATGAGCAGTTCTTC.

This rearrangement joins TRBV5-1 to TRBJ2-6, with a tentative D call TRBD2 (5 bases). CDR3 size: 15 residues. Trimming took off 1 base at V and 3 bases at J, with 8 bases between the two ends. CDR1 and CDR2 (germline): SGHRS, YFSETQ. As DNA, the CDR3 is TGCGCCAGCAGCTTGTCTGAGGGTGGGGCCAACGTCCTGACTTTC. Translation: CASSLSEGGANVLTF.